Listed below are T cell receptor beta chains from one sample, sequenced in a study of T cell responses to AZD1222 COVID-19 vaccine. The assay was immunoSEQ multiplex PCR, and TCRdb's table has in-frame clones only and misses some. The table includes roughly 180,000 clones, roughly nine tenths detected once. Sample: peripheral blood, taken 28 days after the second AZD1222 dose. Every receptor here comes from an adult who received the AZD1222 COVID-19 vaccine. The CDR3 runs from the conserved cysteine through the conserved F or W. D genes are given only for firm matches. Rows may omit the clone size; those that give it use once, few, many or a size class.

>TRBV19|TRBJ1-6|.|.
CASSIDWRAGQRNSPLHF
TGTGCCAGTAGTATAGATTGGAGGGCAGGACAGCGTAATTCACCCCTCCACTTT
>TRBV5-1|TRBJ2-1|.|.
CASSSTTGVYNEQFF
TGCGCCAGCAGCTCAACAACCGGGGTTTACAATGAGCAGTTCTTC
>TRBV19|TRBJ1-1|.|.
CASSTGAEAFF
TGTGCCAGTAGTACGGGGGCTGAAGCTTTCTTT
>TRBV19|TRBJ1-2|TRBD1|.
CASTGQGWGYTF
TGTGCCAGTACCGGACAGGGATGGGGCTACACCTTC
>TRBV18|TRBJ2-1|TRBD2|.
CASSPLGTSGRIKFF
TGTGCCAGCTCACCACTAGGGACTAGCGGGAGAATTAAGTTCTTC
>TRBV15|TRBJ2-1|TRBD1|few
CATSRDIGTGGVGQFF
TGTGCCACCAGCAGAGATATCGGGACAGGGGGAGTGGGGCAGTTCTTC
>TRBV19|TRBJ1-3|.|once
CASRDSRRNTIYF
TGTGCCAGTAGGGACAGTCGGCGGAACACCATATATTTT
>TRBV3-1/TRBV3-2|TRBJ1-4|.|.
CASSQDQSRHPLFF
TGTGCCAGCAGCCAAGATCAGTCTAGGCATCCCCTGTTTTTT
>TRBV5-1|TRBJ2-2|.|.
CASREREVTGELFF
TGCGCCAGCAGGGAGAGGGAGGTCACCGGGGAGCTGTTTTTT
>TRBV7-8|TRBJ2-2|.|.
CASSLLPAGQAGELFF
TGTGCCAGCAGCTTATTACCGGCGGGTCAGGCCGGGGAGCTGTTTTTT
>TRBV5-1|TRBJ1-1|.|.
CASSLAWTVGTEAFF
TGCGCCAGCAGCTTGGCTTGGACTGTTGGGACTGAAGCTTTCTTT
>TRBV19|TRBJ1-1|.|.
CASSMRLNTEAFF
TGTGCCAGTAGTATGAGGCTGAACACTGAAGCTTTCTTT
>TRBV5-1|TRBJ2-5|TRBD2|.
CASRSGRAVEYF
TGCGCCAGCAGGAGCGGGAGGGCGGTCGAGTACTTC
>TRBV20-1|TRBJ1-1|.|.
CSARERTEAFF
TGCAGTGCTAGGGAGAGGACTGAAGCTTTCTTT
>TRBV6-6|TRBJ2-5|.|.
CASSYSRGYSGETQYF
TGTGCCAGCAGTTACTCGAGGGGGTATAGTGGAGAGACCCAGTACTTC
>TRBV20-1|TRBJ1-2|.|.
CSATDLNPNYGYTF
TGCAGTGCTACTGACCTTAATCCTAACTATGGCTACACCTTC
>TRBV4-1|TRBJ1-5|.|.
CASSHLGNRYSNQPQHF
TGCGCCAGCAGCCACCTCGGGAACCGCTATAGCAATCAGCCCCAGCATTTT